The source of this T cell receptor beta chain is a study of cytomegalovirus exposure and HLA in healthy donors. In its sample, this clone was seen once. V dropped 1 base and J dropped 6; count of bases not matched to a gene: 6. This CDR3 region has 16 residues. In germline, CDR1 is MGHDK, CDR2 SYGVNS. The PCR ran on 60 Vbeta and 13 Jbeta primers. The data were produced by immunoSEQ multiplex PCR, yet TCRdb's version contains in-frame clones alone and is incomplete. The table records 150,000 to 200,000 clones, 73% of them present only once. Sequencing was done on a sample of PBMCs. V usage is TRBV25-1 and J usage is TRBJ1-2, with 12 bases fitting TRBD1. This sequence was found in a woman aged 25 to 39 in good health and CMV-seronegative. CDR3 protein: CASSEWGQGAGNGYTF. CDR3 sequence (DNA): TGTGCCAGCAGTGAATGGGGACAGGGGGCTGGTAATGGCTACACCTTC.